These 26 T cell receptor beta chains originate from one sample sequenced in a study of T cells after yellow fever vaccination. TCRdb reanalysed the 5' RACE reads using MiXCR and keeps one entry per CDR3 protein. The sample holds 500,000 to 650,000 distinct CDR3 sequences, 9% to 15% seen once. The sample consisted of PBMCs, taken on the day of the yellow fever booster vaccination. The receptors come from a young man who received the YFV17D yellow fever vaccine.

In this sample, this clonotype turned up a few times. CDR3 in amino acids: CSASQGDNIQYF. CDR3 sequence (DNA): TGCAGTGCTAGCCAGGGTGATAACATTCAGTACTTC. The V call is TRBV20-1, the J call TRBJ2-4; possibly TRBD1 for D (5 bases). Trimming pared 3 bases from V and 7 bases from J, leaving 10 bases between. In germline, CDR1 is DFQATT, CDR2 SNEGSKA (reference sequence). This CDR3 is 12 amino acids long.

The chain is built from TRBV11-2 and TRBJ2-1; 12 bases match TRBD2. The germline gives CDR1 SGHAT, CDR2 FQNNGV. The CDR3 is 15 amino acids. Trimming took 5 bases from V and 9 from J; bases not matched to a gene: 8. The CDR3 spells CASSTRTSGMGEQFF. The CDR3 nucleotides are TGTGCCAGCAGCACCCGGACTAGCGGGATGGGTGAGCAGTTCTTC.

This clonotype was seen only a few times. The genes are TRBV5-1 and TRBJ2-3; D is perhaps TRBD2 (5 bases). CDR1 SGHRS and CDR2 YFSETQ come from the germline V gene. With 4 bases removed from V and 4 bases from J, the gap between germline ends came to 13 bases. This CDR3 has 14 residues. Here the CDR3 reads CASSLEASSDTQYF. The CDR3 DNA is TGCGCCAGCAGCCTGGAGGCTAGCTCAGATACGCAGTATTTT.

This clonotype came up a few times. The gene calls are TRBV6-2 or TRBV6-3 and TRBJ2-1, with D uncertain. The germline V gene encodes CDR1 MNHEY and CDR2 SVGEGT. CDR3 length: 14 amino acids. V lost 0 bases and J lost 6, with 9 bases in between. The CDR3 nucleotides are TGTGCCAGCAGTTACTCCCTCACCTCCAATGAGCAGTTCTTC. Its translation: CASSYSLTSNEQFF.

The CDR3 region has the DNA TGTGCCAGCAGTGAAGGGTCGATTGGCAATCAGCCCCAGCATTTT. It is translated as CASSEGSIGNQPQHF. The chain uses TRBV6-1 and TRBJ1-5; D unresolved. The CDR3 covers 15 residues. Germline values: CDR1 MNHNS, CDR2 SASEGT. Between the trimmed V and J ends, which lost 1 base and 2 bases, there was a span of 9 bases.

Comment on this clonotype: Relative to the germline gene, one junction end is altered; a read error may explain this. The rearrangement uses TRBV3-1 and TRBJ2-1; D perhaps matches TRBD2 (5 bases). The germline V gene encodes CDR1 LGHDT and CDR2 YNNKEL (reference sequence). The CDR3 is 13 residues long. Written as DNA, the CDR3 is TGTGCCAGCGGCCAAGTATCTTCGGGAGAGCAGTTCTTC. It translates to CASGQVSSGEQFF.

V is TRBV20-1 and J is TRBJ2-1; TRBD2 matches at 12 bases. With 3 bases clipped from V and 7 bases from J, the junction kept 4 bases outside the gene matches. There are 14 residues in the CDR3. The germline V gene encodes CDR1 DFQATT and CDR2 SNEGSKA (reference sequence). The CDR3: CSASRTSGINEQFF. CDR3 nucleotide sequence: TGCAGTGCTAGCCGGACTAGCGGGATAAATGAGCAGTTCTTC.

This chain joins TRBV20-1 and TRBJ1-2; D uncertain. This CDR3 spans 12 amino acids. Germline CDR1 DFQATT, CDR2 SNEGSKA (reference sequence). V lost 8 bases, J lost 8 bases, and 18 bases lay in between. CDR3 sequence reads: CSTPYFDGGYTF. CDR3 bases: TGCAGTACACCCTATTTTGACGGGGGCTACACCTTC.

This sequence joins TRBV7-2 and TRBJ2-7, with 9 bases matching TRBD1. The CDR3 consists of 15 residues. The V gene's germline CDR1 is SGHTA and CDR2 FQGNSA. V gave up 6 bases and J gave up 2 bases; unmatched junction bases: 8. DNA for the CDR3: TGTGCCAGCAGGTTAAGGGGACAGGGAACCTACGAGCAGTACTTC. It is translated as CASRLRGQGTYEQYF.

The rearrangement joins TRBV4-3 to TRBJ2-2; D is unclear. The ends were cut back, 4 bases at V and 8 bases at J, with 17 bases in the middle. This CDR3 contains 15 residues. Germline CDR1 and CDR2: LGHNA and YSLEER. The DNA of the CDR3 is TGCGCCAGCAGCCCAAGGGTGGTGGTCTCTGGGGAGCTGTTTTTT. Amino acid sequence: CASSPRVVVSGELFF.

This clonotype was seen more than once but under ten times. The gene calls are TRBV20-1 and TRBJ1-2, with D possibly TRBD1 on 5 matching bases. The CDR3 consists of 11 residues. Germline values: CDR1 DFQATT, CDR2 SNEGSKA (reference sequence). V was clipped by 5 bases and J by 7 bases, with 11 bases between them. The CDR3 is CSARGLSGYTF. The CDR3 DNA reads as TGCAGTGCTCGGGGCCTGAGTGGCTACACCTTC.

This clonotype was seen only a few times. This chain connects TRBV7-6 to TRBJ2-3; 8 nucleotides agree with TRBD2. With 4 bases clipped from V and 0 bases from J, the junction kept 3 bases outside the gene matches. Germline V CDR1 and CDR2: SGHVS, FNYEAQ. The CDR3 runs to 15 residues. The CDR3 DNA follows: TGTGCCAGCAGCTATAGCGGGGTTAGCACAGATACGCAGTATTTT. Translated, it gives CASSYSGVSTDTQYF. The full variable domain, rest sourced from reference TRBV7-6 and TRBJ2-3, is GAGVSQSPRYKVTKRGQDVALRCDPISGHVSLYWYRQALGQGPEFLTYFNYEAQQDKSGLPNDRFSAERPEGSISTLTIQRTEQRDSAMYRCASSYSGVSTDTQYFGPGTRLTVL.

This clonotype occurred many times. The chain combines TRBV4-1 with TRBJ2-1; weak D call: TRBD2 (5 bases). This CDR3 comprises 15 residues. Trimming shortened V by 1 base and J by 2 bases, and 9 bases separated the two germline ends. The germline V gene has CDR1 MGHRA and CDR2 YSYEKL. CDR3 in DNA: TGCGCCAGCAGCCAAGGGACTTCGACCTACAATGAGCAGTTCTTC. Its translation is CASSQGTSTYNEQFF.

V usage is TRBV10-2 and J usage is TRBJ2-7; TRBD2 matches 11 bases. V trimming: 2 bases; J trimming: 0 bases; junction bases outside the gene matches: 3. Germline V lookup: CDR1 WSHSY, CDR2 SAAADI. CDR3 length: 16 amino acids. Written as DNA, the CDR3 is TGCGCCAGCAGTGAGATAGCGGGAGGGTTCTCCTACGAGCAGTACTTC. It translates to CASSEIAGGFSYEQYF.

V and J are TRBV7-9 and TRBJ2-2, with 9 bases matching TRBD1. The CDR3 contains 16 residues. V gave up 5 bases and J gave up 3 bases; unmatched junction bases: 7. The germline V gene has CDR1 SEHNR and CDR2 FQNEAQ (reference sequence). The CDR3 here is CASSRRQGVDTGELFF. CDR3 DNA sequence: TGTGCCAGCAGCAGAAGACAGGGGGTCGACACCGGGGAGCTGTTTTTT.

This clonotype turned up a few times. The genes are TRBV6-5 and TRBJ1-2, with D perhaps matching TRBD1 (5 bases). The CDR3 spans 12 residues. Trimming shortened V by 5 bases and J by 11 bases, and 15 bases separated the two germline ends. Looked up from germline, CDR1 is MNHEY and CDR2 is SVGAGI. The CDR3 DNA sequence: TGTGCCAGCAGTGACCCGACAGAAAGGTACACCTTC. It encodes CASSDPTERYTF.

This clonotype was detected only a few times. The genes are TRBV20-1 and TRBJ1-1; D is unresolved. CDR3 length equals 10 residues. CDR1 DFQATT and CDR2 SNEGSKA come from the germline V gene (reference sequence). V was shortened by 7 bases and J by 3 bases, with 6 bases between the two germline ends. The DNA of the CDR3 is TGCAGTGGTTATTACACTGAAGCTTTCTTT. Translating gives CSGYYTEAFF.

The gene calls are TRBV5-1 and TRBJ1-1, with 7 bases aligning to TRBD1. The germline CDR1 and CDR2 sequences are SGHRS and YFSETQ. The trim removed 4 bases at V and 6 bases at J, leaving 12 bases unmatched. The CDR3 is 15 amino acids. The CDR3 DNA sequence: TGCGCCAGCAGCGGGCTGACAGGGACCCGCGCTGAAGCTTTCTTT. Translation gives CASSGLTGTRAEAFF.

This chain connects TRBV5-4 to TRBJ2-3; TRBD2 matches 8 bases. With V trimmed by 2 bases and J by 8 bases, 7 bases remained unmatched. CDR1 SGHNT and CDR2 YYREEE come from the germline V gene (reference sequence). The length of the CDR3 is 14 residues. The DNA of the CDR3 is TGTGCCAGCAGCTTTCCCGAGCGGGAGAGTACGCAGTATTTT. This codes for CASSFPERESTQYF.

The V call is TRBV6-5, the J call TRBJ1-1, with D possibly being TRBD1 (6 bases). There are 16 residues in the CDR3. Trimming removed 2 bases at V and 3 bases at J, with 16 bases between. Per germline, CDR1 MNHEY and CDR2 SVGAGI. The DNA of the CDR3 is TGTGCCAGCAGTTACAGATTTACGGACAGCTACACTGAAGCTTTCTTT. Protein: CASSYRFTDSYTEAFF.

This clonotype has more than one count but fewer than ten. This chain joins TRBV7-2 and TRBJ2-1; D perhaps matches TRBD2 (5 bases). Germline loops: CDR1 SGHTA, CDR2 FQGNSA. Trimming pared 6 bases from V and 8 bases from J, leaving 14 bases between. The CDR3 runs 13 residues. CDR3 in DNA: TGTGCCAGCAGGTTTAGCGCATGGGATGAGCAGTTCTTC. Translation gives CASRFSAWDEQFF.

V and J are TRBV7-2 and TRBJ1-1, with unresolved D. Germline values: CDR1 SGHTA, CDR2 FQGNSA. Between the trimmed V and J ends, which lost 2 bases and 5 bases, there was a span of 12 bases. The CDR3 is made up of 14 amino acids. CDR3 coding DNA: TGTGCCAGCAGCTTAACGTCTCCGCGGACTGAAGCTTTCTTT. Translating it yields CASSLTSPRTEAFF.

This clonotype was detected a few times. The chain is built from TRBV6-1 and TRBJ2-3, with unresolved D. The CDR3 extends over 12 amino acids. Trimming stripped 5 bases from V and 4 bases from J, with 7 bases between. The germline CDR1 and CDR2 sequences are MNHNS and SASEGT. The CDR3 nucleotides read TGTGCCAGCAGTTGGGCATCAGATACGCAGTATTTT. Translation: CASSWASDTQYF.

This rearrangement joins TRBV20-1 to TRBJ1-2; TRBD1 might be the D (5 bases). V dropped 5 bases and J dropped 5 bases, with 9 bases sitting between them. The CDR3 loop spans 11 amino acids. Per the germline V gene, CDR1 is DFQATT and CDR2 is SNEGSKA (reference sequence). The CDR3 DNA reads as TGCAGTGCTTACCAGGGATATGGCTACACCTTC. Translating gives CSAYQGYGYTF.

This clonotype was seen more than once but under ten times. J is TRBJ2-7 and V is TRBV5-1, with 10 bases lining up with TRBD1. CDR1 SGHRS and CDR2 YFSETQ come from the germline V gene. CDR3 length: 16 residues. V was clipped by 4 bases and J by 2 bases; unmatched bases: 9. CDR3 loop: CASSQPDRGPTYEQYF. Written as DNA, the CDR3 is TGCGCCAGCAGCCAACCAGACAGGGGGCCGACCTACGAGCAGTACTTC. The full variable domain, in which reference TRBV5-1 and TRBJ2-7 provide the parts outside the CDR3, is KAGVTQTPRYLIKTRGQQVTLSCSPISGHRSVSWYQQTPGQGLQFLFEYFSETQRNKGNFPGRFSGRQFSNSRSEMNVSTLELGDSALYLCASSQPDRGPTYEQYFGPGTRLTVT.

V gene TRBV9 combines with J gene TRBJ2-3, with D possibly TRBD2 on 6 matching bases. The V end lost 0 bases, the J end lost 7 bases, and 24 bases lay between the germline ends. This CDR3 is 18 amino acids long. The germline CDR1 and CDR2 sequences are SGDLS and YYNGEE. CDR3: CASSVGTGERAPYNTQYF. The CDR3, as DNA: TGTGCCAGCAGCGTAGGAACGGGGGAGAGGGCCCCATATAATACGCAGTATTTT.